This T cell receptor beta chain was captured by sequencing in a study of blood T cell repertoires in COVID-19 (dated by TCRdb to about 2020). A note on the overall study: Samples covering the acute and convalescent phases of COVID-19 were provided by collaborators in the United States, Italy and Spain. The prospective study material was composed of cDNA or gDNA derived from T cells, B-cell-depleted T cells, or PBMCs. The dataset comprised deeply sampled blood TCRbeta repertoires from subjects exposed to, actively infected with, or recovered from COVID-19. A freely available public database, intended as a resource for researchers studying the immune response to SARS-CoV-2, is where the repertoires were released. Samples came from the ongoing ImmuneRACE study (first 160 participants) plus 1,254 subjects from 6 global collaborators. Sample metadata almost always included a de-identified subject ID, COVID-19 status, age in years and sex. Where available, HLA class I and class II types were taken from metadata supplied by the sample provider and were not determined by assay-based typing.

Another Seattle source contributed samples from volunteer blood donors who had recovered from COVID-19. Each collaborating institution followed its own protocols to collect whole blood in K2EDTA tubes. For TCRbeta analysis, collaborator samples were shipped as frozen whole blood, as isolated PBMCs, or as DNA extracted from either sample type. Trimmed from V: 0 bases; trimmed from J: 7 bases; junction bases lacking a gene match: 20. CDR1 and CDR2 (SGHRS, YFSETQ) derive from the germline V gene. From its cysteine to its phenylalanine, the CDR3 spans 19 amino acids. Just the 57-base CDR3 DNA is kept, in frame starting at base 1. TCRbeta CDR3 regions were amplified from genomic DNA by means of the immunoSEQ Assay, a bias-controlled multiplex PCR. As for the original processing: Nucleated cell counts per sample were estimated from amplification of reference gene primers within the assay. To quantify the absolute abundance of each unique TCRbeta CDR3 rearrangement, sequence reads were collapsed and filtered. Productive Simpson clonality was computed per sample as the square root of Simpson's diversity index over productive rearrangements. Here the immuneACCESS table is served through TCRdb, limited to in-frame sequences with V and J called. Missing clones are a known gap in these copies; in checked studies unresolved V genes cover under half, and the rest lacks a known reason. V, J and clone size were drawn from that table, and D and trimming were deduced from the DNA. The sample profile shows a few hundred thousand clones; approximately 86% of them were found once. The top ten clones comprise 2.1% of the sample.

A single count supports this clone. The antigen this receptor binds is unknown. No much larger clone exists at a distance of one base, and base qualities are not known. The full study reports these points: The quantity of clinical and demographic metadata differed by source and by participant and was supplied without curation.

The receptor comes from a woman under 40 who had recovered from COVID-19. Sequenced: peripheral blood. The V gene is TRBV5-1 and the J gene is TRBJ2-5; 8 nucleotides in the junction match TRBD2. The DNA reads TGCGCCAGCAGCTTGGCCGGTCATACGGGAGGGAAGCCAAAAGGGACCCAGTACTTC. It translates to CASSLAGHTGGKPKGTQYF.